This TCR beta chain derives from a study of T cells in tumors after PD-1 blockade. Study summary: Some patients also took daily vismodegib 150 mg during anti-PD-1 treatment.

Germline V gene lookup returns CDR1 SEHNR and CDR2 FQNEAQ (reference sequence). V was shortened by 1 base and J by 6 bases, with 13 bases between the two germline ends. This CDR3 has 14 amino acids. A word on this clone: Its matching antigen is unknown.

Study-wide results and limits: Clonal replacement was seen across treatment, not between pre-treatment samples. Around 37% of tumor TCR clonotypes were also found in blood. Most post-therapy expanded exhausted CD8+ clones were new, undetected before treatment.

Profiled with immunoSEQ multiplex PCR; TCRdb holds only in-frame clones, not every one. The sample lists about 10,000 clones; more than 65% were seen once. V and J are TRBV7-9 and TRBJ2-7; TRBD2 might be the D (5 bases). This sequence was found in a human donor with basal cell carcinoma. The sample was tumor tissue, taken after anti-PD-1 treatment. This chain's CDR3 is CASSLVGDGREQYF. CDR3 in DNA: TGTGCCAGCAGCTTAGTCGGGGATGGACGCGAGCAGTACTTC.